Listed below are T cell receptor beta chains from one sample, sequenced in a study of regulatory dendritic cells for organ transplantation. Their cognate antigens are unknown. Some clones are missing from TCRdb's copy, which holds only in-frame ones; the method was immunoSEQ multiplex PCR. The data show 13,000 or so clones, about three fifths seen once. Sequenced sample: naive CD8+ T cells from blood cultured with dendritic cells. These receptors were taken from a human donor in good health. The conserved cysteine and the conserved F or W are not part of the CDR3 here. The order of the fields is V gene, J gene, clone size, CDR3 protein. Part of the rows lack a size; the others show once, few, many or a class for expanded clones.

V: TRBV9; J: TRBJ2-7; size: NA; CDR3: ASSAMVGGSYEQY
V: TRBV27; J: TRBJ2-1; size: NA; CDR3: ASSLEFYPNRGQSGEQF
V: TRBV5-4; J: TRBJ2-1; size: NA; CDR3: ASSPGLAATEQF
V: TRBV4-1; J: TRBJ2-3; size: NA; CDR3: ASSQEEGFTDTQY
V: TRBV6-1; J: TRBJ2-7; size: NA; CDR3: ASSPGPYIYEQY
V: TRBV6-6; J: TRBJ1-6; size: NA; CDR3: ASSYSGRYSPLH
V: TRBV27; J: TRBJ2-1; size: NA; CDR3: ASKGQGVSEQF
V: TRBV7-9; J: TRBJ2-7; size: few; CDR3: ASSLVPNYEQY
V: TRBV7-9; J: TRBJ2-7; size: once; CDR3: ASSSGLAGGYEQY
V: TRBV4-1; J: TRBJ1-2; size: NA; CDR3: ASSQEGGQGSTNYGYT
V: TRBV7-9; J: TRBJ1-2; size: NA; CDR3: ASSGQLNYGYT
V: TRBV6-4; J: TRBJ2-1; size: NA; CDR3: ASSEYIDSSYNEQF
V: TRBV13; J: TRBJ2-7; size: few; CDR3: ASSLGGGYEQY
V: TRBV12-5; J: TRBJ2-1; size: once; CDR3: ASGLSSGTRSREQF
V: TRBV10-3; J: TRBJ2-3; size: NA; CDR3: AITSGLGGMGDTQY